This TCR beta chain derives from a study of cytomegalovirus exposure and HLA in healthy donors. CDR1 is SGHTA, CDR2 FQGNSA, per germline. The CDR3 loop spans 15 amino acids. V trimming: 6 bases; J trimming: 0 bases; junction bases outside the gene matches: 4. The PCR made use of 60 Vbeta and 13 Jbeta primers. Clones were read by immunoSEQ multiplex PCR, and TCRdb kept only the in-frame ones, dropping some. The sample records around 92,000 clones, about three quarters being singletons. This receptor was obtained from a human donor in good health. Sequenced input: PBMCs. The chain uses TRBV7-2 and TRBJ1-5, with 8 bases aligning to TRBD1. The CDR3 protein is CASSRDRGSNQPQHF. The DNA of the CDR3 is TGTGCCAGCAGTCGTGACAGGGGTAGCAATCAGCCCCAGCATTTT.